The 32 T cell receptor beta chains listed next were all sequenced from one sample in a study of neoadjuvant anti-PD-1 for oral cavity cancer. The assay was immunoSEQ multiplex PCR, and TCRdb's table has in-frame clones only and misses some. The sample includes roughly 16,000 clones, roughly 34% of them seen just once. Time point of the sample: after neoadjuvant nivolumab, at surgical resection. The sample consisted of tumor tissue, taken after nivolumab (anti-PD-1) treatment. The receptors here all came from a person aged 35-79 years with oral cavity squamous cell carcinoma.

This clone was seen many times. The chain couples TRBV5-1 to TRBJ2-2, with 8 positions matching TRBD1. The junction had 5 bases not matched to a gene; V was cut back by 0 bases and J by 4 bases. CDR1 and CDR2 from the germline V gene are SGHRS and YFSETQ. This CDR3 has 16 amino acids. The CDR3 sequence is CASSLGGQDATGELFF. In nucleotides, the CDR3 is TGCGCCAGCAGCTTGGGGGGACAGGATGCCACCGGGGAGCTGTTTTTT.

This clone was detected a few times. The chain carries TRBV19 and TRBJ1-5; D is unclear. V was pared by 1 base and J by 3 bases, with 7 bases between. CDR1 is LNHDA and CDR2 is SQIVND in the germline V gene (reference sequence). This CDR3 region has 14 residues. The CDR3 bases are TGTGCCAGTAGTATAGGGCCACTCAATCAGCCCCAGCATTTT. This codes for CASSIGPLNQPQHF.

A few counts support this clone. This rearrangement joins TRBV6-5 to TRBJ2-7; 11 bases line up with TRBD2. Germline values: CDR1 MNHEY, CDR2 SVGAGI. V dropped 6 bases and J dropped 1; count of bases not matched to a gene: 5. The CDR3 has 15 residues. The CDR3: CASSPGTSGSYEQYF. The DNA of the CDR3 is TGTGCCAGCAGCCCAGGGACTAGCGGATCCTACGAGCAGTACTTC.

In its sample, this clone is medium-sized. The J gene is TRBJ1-6, the V gene TRBV4-3; no reliable D call. The CDR3 covers 16 residues. In germline, CDR1 is LGHNA, CDR2 YSLEER. The V end lost 0 bases, the J end lost 0 bases, and 6 bases lay between the germline ends. CDR3 sequence (DNA): TGCGCCAGCAGCCAAGAGATGAGCTCCTATAATTCACCCCTCCACTTT. It encodes CASSQEMSSYNSPLHF.

This clone was observed at least ten times. This chain links TRBV19 with TRBJ1-2, with a weak D call TRBD1 (6 bases). Trimming removed 8 bases at V and 5 bases at J, with 12 bases between. Germline-derived CDR1 and CDR2 are LNHDA and SQIVND (reference sequence). The CDR3 is 12 residues long. In nucleotides, the CDR3 is TGTGCCAGTTTCCGGGGGCTTTATGGCTACACCTTC. This translates into CASFRGLYGYTF.

This clone was seen at least ten times. The CDR3 DNA follows: TGTGCCAGCAGTGAAGATTGGGAGGGCTACACCTTC. This gives the protein CASSEDWEGYTF. The J gene is TRBJ1-2, the V gene TRBV25-1; D unresolved. Germline CDR1 and CDR2: MGHDK and SYGVNS. The CDR3 is made up of 12 amino acids. Trimming removed 2 bases from V and 8 bases from J, with 9 bases in between.

The rearrangement links TRBV18 to TRBJ1-5; D uncertain. This CDR3 region has 13 residues. The V and J ends lost 4 bases and 6 bases respectively, with 10 bases between them. CDR1 KGHSH and CDR2 LQKENI come from the germline V gene. CDR3: CASSQASGQPQHF. In DNA, the CDR3 is TGTGCCAGCTCACAAGCGTCCGGTCAGCCCCAGCATTTT.

The table lists this clone with a few counts. The chain uses TRBV5-1 and TRBJ1-6; D call uncertain. V shed 5 bases and J shed 4 bases, with 10 bases lying between them. This CDR3 is built from 14 residues. CDR1 and CDR2 (germline): SGHRS, YFSETQ. The CDR3 nucleotides are TGCGCCAGCAGTTTGACATCGTATAATTCACCCCTCCACTTT. This encodes CASSLTSYNSPLHF.

Only a few counts were recorded for this clone. The chain links TRBV5-4 to TRBJ2-7; weak D call: TRBD2 (6 bases). Germline V gives CDR1 SGHNT, CDR2 YYREEE (reference sequence). The ends were cut back, 3 bases at V and 7 bases at J, with 14 bases in the middle. The CDR3 spans 13 residues. The CDR3 DNA sequence: TGTGCCAGCAGCTGGGACCGGGCGGGGGAGCAGTACTTC. Its protein product is CASSWDRAGEQYF.

Only a few counts were recorded for this clone. This chain uses TRBV10-1 with TRBJ2-3; D gene uncertain. Trimming pared 0 bases from V and 1 base from J, leaving 8 bases between. CDR3 length equals 15 residues. CDR1 is WNHNN, CDR2 SYGVQD, per germline (reference sequence). This chain's CDR3 is CASSESGVRTDTQYF. DNA for the CDR3: TGCGCCAGCAGTGAGTCTGGGGTACGCACAGATACGCAGTATTTT.

This chain connects TRBV5-6 to TRBJ1-2; D unclear. The CDR3 spans 15 residues. In germline, CDR1 is SGHDT, CDR2 YYEEEE. V lost 3 bases and J lost 6, with 18 bases in between. CDR3 region: CASSSGPGKPDGYTF. For the CDR3, the DNA is TGTGCCAGCAGCTCTGGACCGGGGAAGCCAGATGGCTACACCTTC.

The J gene is TRBJ2-7, the V gene TRBV12-5; 7 nucleotides agree with TRBD2. Trimming took 4 bases from V and 9 from J; bases not matched to a gene: 12. Per the germline V gene, CDR1 is LGHNT and CDR2 is FRNRAP. This CDR3 comprises 14 residues. The CDR3 bases are TGTGCTAGTGGTTCCCCTCGACCAGTAGCGGGGCAGTACTTC. It translates to CASGSPRPVAGQYF.

This clone rates as medium-sized. V usage is TRBV28 and J usage is TRBJ2-1, with a possible D match to TRBD1 (5 bases). Looked up from germline, CDR1 is MDHEN and CDR2 is SYDVKM. The V gene lost 6 bases and the J gene lost 6 bases, with 15 bases spanning the gap. The CDR3 is made up of 14 amino acids. The CDR3 region has the DNA TGTGCCAGCAGAACAGGCTATGGTAGCAATGAGCAGTTCTTC. Translated, it gives CASRTGYGSNEQFF.

The chain recombines TRBV18 with TRBJ2-5, with 8 bases matching TRBD1. CDR3 length equals 15 residues. Germline CDR1 KGHSH, CDR2 LQKENI. The V and J ends lost 0 bases and 5 bases, in that order; junction bases with no gene match: 5. CDR3 region: CASSPPLRGLETQYF. As DNA, the CDR3 is TGTGCCAGCTCACCACCGCTCAGGGGGCTGGAGACCCAGTACTTC.

This clone came up many times. The same CDR3 can be traced to other DNA sequences in this sample. J is TRBJ2-3 and V is TRBV7-9; TRBD2 matches 9 bases. Germline trimming cut 1 base from V and 2 bases from J; bases unmatched to any gene: 4. The CDR3 is 16 residues long. CDR1 is SEHNR, CDR2 FQNEAQ, per germline (reference sequence). The CDR3 sequence: CASSLVLAGNTDTQYF. For the CDR3, the DNA is TGTGCCAGCAGCTTAGTGCTAGCGGGGAACACAGATACGCAGTATTTT.

The chain recombines TRBV7-2 with TRBJ2-7; D tentatively fits TRBD1 or TRBD2 (5 bases each). Germline CDR1 and CDR2: SGHTA and FQGNSA. CDR3 size: 15 residues. The V end was cut by 2 bases, the J end by 4 bases, with 15 bases between. The CDR3 DNA reads as TGTGCCAGCAGCTTAAGAGAGGGGTTTGATTACGAGCAGTACTTC. Translating it yields CASSLREGFDYEQYF.

J is TRBJ2-7 and V is TRBV5-1; D possibly matches TRBD1 or TRBD2 (5 bases each). This CDR3 region has 16 residues. The germline CDR1 and CDR2 sequences are SGHRS and YFSETQ. V was trimmed by 2 bases and J by 1 base, leaving 16 bases between them. CDR3 sequence (DNA): TGCGCCAGCAGCTTACTTCCCGGTGGGGGTTCCTACGAGCAGTACTTC. The encoded protein is CASSLLPGGGSYEQYF.

The rearrangement uses TRBV5-6 and TRBJ2-4; 7 nucleotides align to TRBD1. Germline V gene lookup returns CDR1 SGHDT and CDR2 YYEEEE. Germline trimming cut 5 bases from V and 6 bases from J; bases unmatched to any gene: 8. This CDR3 has 14 amino acids. The CDR3 loop is CASRYRQGVNIQYF. As DNA, the CDR3 is TGTGCCAGCAGGTACCGTCAGGGGGTAAACATTCAGTACTTC.

The V gene is TRBV7-3, the J gene TRBJ2-7; the D is unclear. The CDR3 extends over 12 amino acids. V was pared by 3 bases and J by 6 bases, with 9 bases between. Germline CDR1 is SGHTA and CDR2 is FQGTGA. The CDR3 region is CASSFTSGEQYF. The CDR3 DNA is TGTGCCAGCAGCTTTACAAGTGGCGAGCAGTACTTC.

This clone was counted ten times or more. The V and J genes are TRBV27 and TRBJ1-1, with D possibly matching TRBD1 (6 bases). In germline, CDR1 is MNHEY, CDR2 SMNVEV (reference sequence). This CDR3 has 14 residues. The ends were cut back, 5 bases at V and 5 bases at J, with 15 bases in the middle. For the CDR3, the DNA is TGTGCCAGCAGTCTCCACAGGGTAGAAACTGAAGCTTTCTTT. It specifies CASSLHRVETEAFF.

The sample holds many counts of this clone. V gene TRBV27 combines with J gene TRBJ2-1; D call uncertain. This CDR3 is 13 amino acids long. With 3 bases removed from V and 7 bases from J, the gap between germline ends came to 10 bases. The V gene's germline CDR1 is MNHEY and CDR2 SMNVEV (reference sequence). CDR3 nucleotide sequence: TGTGCCAGCAGTTTTGGTAGGGTGAATGAGCAGTTCTTC. Translated: CASSFGRVNEQFF.

The chain has TRBV18 and TRBJ2-5; perhaps TRBD1 as D (6 bases). Trimming removed 5 bases at V and 2 bases at J, with 18 bases between. The germline V gene has CDR1 KGHSH and CDR2 LQKENI. CDR3 size: 16 residues. The CDR3 DNA sequence: TGTGCCAGCTCAAATCAGCCTGGACAGATTCAAGAGACCCAGTACTTC. Translating it yields CASSNQPGQIQETQYF.

In its sample, this clone was seen a few times. V and J are TRBV28 and TRBJ1-6; 7 bases are a match to TRBD1. Trimming cost V 3 bases and J 9 bases; bases outside gene matches: 5. The V gene's germline CDR1 is MDHEN and CDR2 SYDVKM. This CDR3 contains 14 residues. The CDR3 nucleotides read TGTGCCAGCAGTTTCGGACAGGAGAGTTCACCCCTCCACTTT. This encodes CASSFGQESSPLHF.

The genes are TRBV29-1 and TRBJ1-4; a weak D match, TRBD1 (5 bases). The CDR3 runs 14 residues. Trimming took 5 bases from V and 8 from J, leaving 18 bases between them. Germline V gene data show CDR1 as SQVTM and CDR2 as ANQGSEA. CDR3 nucleotide sequence: TGCAGCGTTCCCGGGCCATCCCAGGGCGAAAAACTGTTTTTT. Its protein is CSVPGPSQGEKLFF. The full variable domain, with the rest looked up from reference TRBV29-1 and TRBJ1-4, is SAVISQKPSRDICQRGTSLTIQCQVDSQVTMMFWYRQQPGQSLTLIATANQGSEATYESGFVIDKFPISRPNLTFSTLTVSNMSPEDSSIYLCSVPGPSQGEKLFFGSGTQLSVL.

The chain has TRBV7-2 and TRBJ1-1; 7 nucleotides align to TRBD1. The CDR3 is made up of 14 amino acids. V shed 6 bases, J shed 8 bases, and the junction held 12 bases outside the gene matches. CDR1 and CDR2 (germline): SGHTA, FQGNSA. As DNA, the CDR3 is TGTGCCAGCAGATTAATCCCGAGGGACAGAGAAGCTTTCTTT. Translation: CASRLIPRDREAFF.

The V gene is TRBV11-3, the J gene TRBJ2-5; D uncertain. V was cut by 10 bases and J by 3 bases, with 3 bases left in between. CDR1 SGHNT and CDR2 YENEEA come from the germline V gene. The CDR3 totals 9 residues. Here the CDR3 DNA reads TGTGCCATAGAAGAGACCCAGTACTTC. Its translation is CAIEETQYF.

The chain couples TRBV27 to TRBJ2-3, with TRBD2 identical over 10 bases. The J segment lost 5 bases and the V segment lost 5 bases, leaving 16 bases of the junction unmatched. This CDR3 has 18 amino acids. CDR1 is MNHEY and CDR2 is SMNVEV in the germline V gene (reference sequence). The CDR3, as DNA: TGTGCCAGCAGTCCATCCCTTCTAGCGGGGGCTCGGGGAGATACGCAGTATTTT. It specifies CASSPSLLAGARGDTQYF.

The chain recombines TRBV6-1 with TRBJ1-6, with D possibly matching TRBD1 (6 bases). Looked up from germline, CDR1 is MNHNS and CDR2 is SASEGT. Between the trimmed V and J ends, which lost 5 bases and 8 bases, there was a span of 10 bases. The length of the CDR3 is 13 residues. In DNA form, the CDR3 reads TGTGCCAGCAGTAACAGGGAGGATTCACCCCTCCACTTT. This gives the protein CASSNREDSPLHF.

V is TRBV6-1 and J is TRBJ1-1; D is undetermined. V lost 5 bases, J lost 4 bases, and 17 bases lay in between. Germline V lookup: CDR1 MNHNS, CDR2 SASEGT. The CDR3 loop spans 15 amino acids. The CDR3 is CASSFRAGIGTEAFF. In DNA, the CDR3 is TGTGCCAGCAGTTTCCGCGCGGGAATAGGCACTGAAGCTTTCTTT.

This chain connects TRBV9 to TRBJ2-2; possibly TRBD2 for D (5 bases). Between the trimmed V and J ends, which lost 6 bases and 5 bases, there was a span of 14 bases. The CDR3 covers 14 residues. Germline lookup yields CDR1 SGDLS and CDR2 YYNGEE. CDR3 protein: CASNPGERTGELFF. The DNA for the CDR3 is TGTGCCAGCAACCCCGGGGAGCGAACCGGGGAGCTGTTTTTT.

The J gene is TRBJ1-3, the V gene TRBV10-3, with D hard to call. The germline gives CDR1 ENHRY, CDR2 SYGVKD. CDR3 length: 16 residues. Trimming removed 6 bases at V and 1 base at J, with 16 bases between. CDR3 region: CAIRTGVSASGNTIYF. The CDR3 DNA follows: TGTGCCATCAGGACCGGGGTCTCGGCGTCTGGAAACACCATATATTTT.

This clone was detected once. The V gene is TRBV5-6, the J gene TRBJ2-1, with TRBD1 identical over 7 bases. This CDR3 comprises 16 residues. Germline V gives CDR1 SGHDT, CDR2 YYEEEE. The V segment lost 3 bases and the J segment 4 bases; nucleotides outside the gene matches: 10. The CDR3 loop reads CASSSNPGTVYNEQFF. The CDR3 bases are TGTGCCAGCAGCTCAAACCCTGGGACAGTTTACAATGAGCAGTTCTTC.